This record covers a single T cell receptor beta chain. No antigen is known for it. The source of the sample is a study of T-cell memory formation after mild COVID-19. Study details: Across donors, TCR clusters were largely donor specific.

Study-level results: CD4+ contracting clones were mainly CM and EM; CD8+ ones, EMRA. Later expanders leaned CD4+, whereas day 15 to 85 contracting clones were balanced CD4/CD8.

The V gene lost 2 bases and the J gene lost 3 bases, with 12 bases spanning the gap. Germline CDR1 is SGHTA and CDR2 is FQGTGA. The CDR3 has 15 amino acids. TCRdb used MiXCR to reprocess the 5' RACE reads, holding one entry per CDR3 protein. The sample records tens of thousands of distinct CDR3 sequences, around 25% being singletons. Sequenced: PBMCs or a T cell subset sorted from them (not recorded which). The chain employs TRBV7-3 and TRBJ2-3; D unresolved. The clonotype originates from a man younger than 35 who had mild COVID-19 (a few samples of this study predate the infection). Cell type and time point are not known. The CDR3 sequence is CASSLEPRLTDTQYF. CDR3 DNA sequence: TGTGCCAGCAGCTTAGAGCCTAGGCTGACAGATACGCAGTATTTT. The variable domain in full, with the rest retrieved from reference TRBV7-3 and TRBJ2-3, is GAGVSQTPSNKVTEKGKYVELRCDPISGHTALYWYRQSLGQGPEFLIYFQGTGAADDSGLPNDRFFAVRPEGSVSTLKIQRTERGDSAVYLCASSLEPRLTDTQYFGPGTRLTVL.